A single sample gave rise to the 2 T cell receptor beta chains below, sequenced in a study of blood T cell repertoires in COVID-19 (dated by TCRdb to 2020 to 2022). Library creation used the immunoSEQ multiplex PCR assay. Drawn from immuneACCESS, this table holds only the in-frame rearrangements with V and J called that TCRdb kept. Clones are partly lost; checked studies trace under half to an unresolved V gene and leave the rest unexplained. Present in this sample are about 300,000 clones, 80% to 90% of which were seen just once. Together, the top ten hold roughly 5% of the sample. The sequenced sample consisted of peripheral blood. These receptors all stem from a man aged 35-49 years with acute or convalescent COVID-19.

J is TRBJ1-2 and V is TRBV15; 7 bases match TRBD1. V dropped 0 bases and J dropped 0; count of bases not matched to a gene: 4. This CDR3 has 16 amino acids. Looked up from germline, CDR1 is LNHNV and CDR2 is YYDKDF (reference sequence). This CDR3 reads CATSREGQLANYGYTF. The CDR3 nucleotides read TGTGCCACCAGCAGAGAGGGACAGCTTGCTAACTATGGCTACACCTTC.

The count of this clone is one. This chain connects TRBV6-1 to TRBJ2-4, with a weak D call TRBD1 (5 bases). CDR1 is MNHNS, CDR2 SASEGT, per germline. V was cut by 0 bases and J by 3 bases, with 6 bases left in between. CDR3 length: 14 amino acids. CDR3 nucleotides: TGTGCCAGCAGTGAAGCCCAGGGCAAAAACATTCAGTACTTC. This translates into CASSEAQGKNIQYF.